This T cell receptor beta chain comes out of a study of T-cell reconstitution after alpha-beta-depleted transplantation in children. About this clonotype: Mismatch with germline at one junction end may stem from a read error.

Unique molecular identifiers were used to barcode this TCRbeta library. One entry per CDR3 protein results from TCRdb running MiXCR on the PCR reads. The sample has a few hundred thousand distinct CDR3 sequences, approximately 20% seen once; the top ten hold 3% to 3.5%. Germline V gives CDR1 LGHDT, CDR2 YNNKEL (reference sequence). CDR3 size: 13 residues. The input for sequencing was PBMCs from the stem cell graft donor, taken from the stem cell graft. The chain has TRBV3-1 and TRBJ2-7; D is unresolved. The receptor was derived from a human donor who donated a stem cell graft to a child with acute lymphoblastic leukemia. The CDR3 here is CASSAPWTYGQYF. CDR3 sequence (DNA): TGTGCCAGCAGCGCCCCGTGGACCTACGGGCAGTACTTC.